This T cell receptor (beta chain) was captured by sequencing in a study of CD8 T cells in ankylosing spondylitis. Study conclusions and caveats: It was reported that disease-linked clones were significantly enriched in matched ankylosing spondylitis synovial fluid. Previously reported in reactive arthritis synovial fluid and blood were some of the motif variants.

The TCR beta libraries were generated through quantitative 5'-RACE incorporating molecular barcodes. TCRdb re-called the 5' RACE reads with MiXCR, one entry per CDR3 protein. The sample has 300,000 to 350,000 distinct CDR3 sequences; around 20% are singletons. This clonotype occurred a few times. Its specificity is not known. Germline V gives CDR1 DFQATT, CDR2 SNEGSKA (reference sequence). V gave up 5 bases and J gave up 8 bases; unmatched junction bases: 3. CDR3 length: 11 residues. The chain joins TRBV20-1 to TRBJ2-4; the match to TRBD1 covers 7 bases. The sequenced sample consisted of blood, either unsorted or a sorted T cell fraction (not recorded which). The origin of this receptor is a female donor with ankylosing spondylitis or in good health (not recorded which). The CDR3 sequence is CSAEQGDIQYF. In nucleotides, the CDR3 is TGCAGTGCTGAGCAGGGGGACATTCAGTACTTC.